This T cell receptor beta chain is drawn from a study of blood T cells in healthy people across ages. Study findings and constraints: Estimated diversity, derived from one million T cells, was regarded as an underestimate. Both naive CD4+ cell counts and diversity were greater in long-lived donors than in aged donors. As age increased, TCR beta diversity per million T cells fell in a roughly linear fashion.

Sample-barcoded 5' priming and a J-beta primer mix drove a second PCR of roughly 6 to 12 cycles. One entry per CDR3 protein, called by TCRdb with MiXCR from the 5' RACE reads. The sample lists about 1.6 million distinct CDR3 sequences, about 31% occurring once. This CDR3 has 15 residues. The junction had 8 bases not matched to a gene; V was cut back by 6 bases and J by 1 base. The germline V gene encodes CDR1 SGHRS and CDR2 YFSETQ. This clonotype was observed a handful of times. Its target is not known. This chain uses TRBV5-1 with TRBJ2-5; 8 bases line up with TRBD2. The sample comprised blood. The origin of this receptor is a young woman in good health. In DNA form, the CDR3 reads TGCGCCAGCACTGGCTTTCGGGGGGGCCAAGAGACCCAGTACTTC. Residues: CASTGFRGGQETQYF.